A selection of T cell receptor beta chains follows, all from one sample in a study of blood T cell repertoires in COVID-19. TCRdb's copy holds only in-frame clones and misses some; the assay was immunoSEQ multiplex PCR. This table has about 140,000 clones, more than 65% appearing once. The sample comprised peripheral blood. These receptors all come from a man aged 60-69 years with active or convalescent COVID-19. Each CDR3 is given with its conserved first and last residue. D genes are given only for firm matches. For some rows the clone size is stated as once, few or many, or as a class when expanded; others skip it.

v_gene: TRBV19
j_gene: TRBJ1-2
d_gene: TRBD1
abundance: .
CDR3aa: CASRRTGLLFYGYTF
CDR3nt: TGTGCCAGTAGACGGACAGGGCTCCTTTTCTATGGCTACACCTTC

v_gene: TRBV18
j_gene: TRBJ2-1
d_gene: TRBD1
abundance: .
CDR3aa: CASSPQGTGGLVYEQFF
CDR3nt: TGTGCCAGCTCACCGCAGGGGACAGGGGGCCTTGTATATGAGCAGTTCTTC

v_gene: TRBV19
j_gene: TRBJ1-2
d_gene: TRBD1
abundance: .
CDR3aa: CASSIGQGVSFGGYTF
CDR3nt: TGTGCCAGTAGTATTGGACAGGGGGTGTCGTTCGGTGGCTACACCTTC

v_gene: TRBV4-3
j_gene: TRBJ1-5
d_gene: .
abundance: .
CDR3aa: CASSQDRNQPQHF
CDR3nt: TGCGCCAGCAGCCAAGATCGGAATCAGCCCCAGCATTTT

v_gene: TRBV4-1
j_gene: TRBJ1-1
d_gene: .
abundance: .
CDR3aa: CASSQGRGLSTEAFF
CDR3nt: TGCGCCAGCAGCCAAGGGAGGGGACTAAGCACTGAAGCTTTCTTT

v_gene: TRBV12-2
j_gene: TRBJ1-1
d_gene: .
abundance: .
CDR3aa: CASRLVRTGQKRNTEAFF
CDR3nt: TGTGCAAGTCGCTTAGTGCGGACAGGGCAAAAGAGGAACACTGAAGCTTTCTTT

v_gene: TRBV19
j_gene: TRBJ2-4
d_gene: .
abundance: once
CDR3aa: CASSDGLGELNIQYF
CDR3nt: TGTGCCAGTAGTGACGGACTGGGAGAGTTAAACATTCAGTACTTC

v_gene: TRBV27
j_gene: TRBJ2-7
d_gene: TRBD1
abundance: .
CDR3aa: CASSLSGTGAYEQYF
CDR3nt: TGTGCCAGCAGTTTATCCGGGACAGGGGCCTACGAGCAGTACTTC

v_gene: TRBV7-2
j_gene: TRBJ2-3
d_gene: TRBD2
abundance: .
CDR3aa: CASSLAIAGVRDTQYF
CDR3nt: TGTGCCAGCAGCTTAGCGATAGCGGGAGTGAGGGATACGCAGTATTTT

v_gene: TRBV27
j_gene: TRBJ2-3
d_gene: TRBD2
abundance: once
CDR3aa: CASSSTSADTQYF
CDR3nt: TGTGCCAGCAGTTCTACTAGCGCAGATACGCAGTATTTT

v_gene: TRBV7-2
j_gene: TRBJ2-1
d_gene: TRBD2
abundance: .
CDR3aa: CAGSSPSGGSSYNEQFF
CDR3nt: TGTGCCGGCAGCTCGCCTAGCGGGGGGAGCTCCTACAATGAGCAGTTCTTC

v_gene: TRBV7-9
j_gene: TRBJ1-4
d_gene: .
abundance: once
CDR3aa: CASSVRQAPNEKLFF
CDR3nt: TGTGCCAGCAGCGTCAGACAGGCGCCTAATGAAAAACTGTTTTTT

v_gene: TRBV21-1
j_gene: TRBJ1-1
d_gene: .
abundance: .
CDR3aa: CASSKEGVGNTEAFF
CDR3nt: TGTGCCAGCAGCAAAGAGGGGGTTGGGAACACTGAAGCTTTCTTT

v_gene: TRBV19
j_gene: TRBJ1-2
d_gene: .
abundance: .
CDR3aa: CASSMAGAINYGYTF
CDR3nt: TGTGCCAGTAGTATGGCGGGGGCCATTAACTATGGCTACACCTTC

v_gene: TRBV3-1/TRBV3-2
j_gene: TRBJ1-1
d_gene: .
abundance: .
CDR3aa: CASSRGGGQRGTEAFF
CDR3nt: TGTGCCAGCAGCCGCGGGGGCGGACAACGGGGCACTGAAGCTTTCTTT

v_gene: TRBV19
j_gene: TRBJ1-5
d_gene: .
abundance: few
CDR3aa: CASRRAHNQPQHF
CDR3nt: TGTGCCAGTAGGAGGGCCCACAATCAGCCCCAGCATTTT

v_gene: TRBV19
j_gene: TRBJ1-4
d_gene: TRBD1
abundance: .
CDR3aa: CASSIDRVATNEKLFF
CDR3nt: TGTGCCAGTAGTATTGACAGGGTCGCAACTAATGAAAAACTGTTTTTT

v_gene: TRBV14
j_gene: TRBJ2-1
d_gene: TRBD2
abundance: few
CDR3aa: CASRLAGVGEQFF
CDR3nt: TGTGCCAGCCGTCTAGCGGGAGTCGGTGAGCAGTTCTTC

v_gene: TRBV7-9
j_gene: TRBJ2-5
d_gene: TRBD1
abundance: .
CDR3aa: CASSPGKSGTAKETQYF
CDR3nt: TGTGCCAGCAGCCCTGGTAAATCCGGGACAGCGAAAGAGACCCAGTACTTC

v_gene: TRBV12-3/TRBV12-4
j_gene: TRBJ1-2
d_gene: .
abundance: .
CDR3aa: CASSAYNYGYTF
CDR3nt: TGTGCCAGCAGTGCCTATAACTATGGCTACACCTTC

v_gene: TRBV18
j_gene: TRBJ1-2
d_gene: .
abundance: once
CDR3aa: CASSPSGIYGYTF
CDR3nt: TGTGCCAGCTCACCCAGCGGGATCTATGGCTACACCTTC

v_gene: TRBV30
j_gene: TRBJ1-6
d_gene: TRBD1
abundance: .
CDR3aa: CAWSVTGVNSPLHF
CDR3nt: TGTGCCTGGAGTGTAACAGGGGTAAATTCACCCCTCCACTTT

v_gene: TRBV2
j_gene: TRBJ1-4
d_gene: TRBD1
abundance: .
CDR3aa: CASSPGTGYEKLFF
CDR3nt: TGTGCCAGCAGCCCCGGGACAGGATATGAAAAACTGTTTTTT

v_gene: TRBV29-1
j_gene: TRBJ1-3
d_gene: TRBD1
abundance: .
CDR3aa: CSVERTGSSGNTIYF
CDR3nt: TGCAGCGTTGAACGGACAGGGTCCTCTGGAAACACCATATATTTT

v_gene: TRBV14
j_gene: TRBJ1-1
d_gene: .
abundance: .
CDR3aa: CASSQDWGSLNTEAFF
CDR3nt: TGTGCCAGCAGCCAAGATTGGGGCAGTTTGAACACTGAAGCTTTCTTT

v_gene: TRBV4-3
j_gene: TRBJ1-2
d_gene: TRBD1
abundance: few
CDR3aa: CASSRGQGASNYGYTF
CDR3nt: TGCGCCAGCAGCCGCGGACAGGGGGCGTCTAACTATGGCTACACCTTC

v_gene: TRBV4-1
j_gene: TRBJ1-5
d_gene: .
abundance: few
CDR3aa: CASSQSFIVNQPQHF
CDR3nt: TGCGCCAGCAGCCAATCCTTTATCGTCAATCAGCCCCAGCATTTT

v_gene: TRBV6-6
j_gene: TRBJ2-4
d_gene: .
abundance: .
CDR3aa: CASSQEPKNIQYF
CDR3nt: TGTGCCAGCAGTCAGGAGCCCAAAAACATTCAGTACTTC

v_gene: TRBV30
j_gene: TRBJ1-2
d_gene: .
abundance: .
CDR3aa: CAWSVLGLGYGYTF
CDR3nt: TGTGCCTGGAGTGTACTAGGATTGGGCTATGGCTACACCTTC

v_gene: TRBV23-1
j_gene: TRBJ1-2
d_gene: .
abundance: .
CDR3aa: CASSQASWELYNYGYTF
CDR3nt: TGCGCCAGCAGTCAAGCCTCCTGGGAGCTCTATAACTATGGCTACACCTTC

v_gene: TRBV7-2
j_gene: TRBJ1-5
d_gene: TRBD1
abundance: .
CDR3aa: CASSLEGQYQPQHF
CDR3nt: TGTGCCAGCAGCTTAGAGGGACAGTATCAGCCCCAGCATTTT

v_gene: TRBV2
j_gene: TRBJ2-2
d_gene: .
abundance: .
CDR3aa: CASSDIGSPTGELFF
CDR3nt: TGTGCCAGCAGCGATATCGGGTCCCCCACCGGGGAGCTGTTTTTT

v_gene: TRBV7-2
j_gene: TRBJ2-2
d_gene: .
abundance: .
CDR3aa: CASSLRLGMLTGELFF
CDR3nt: TGTGCCAGCAGCCTACGACTAGGTATGCTGACCGGGGAGCTGTTTTTT

v_gene: TRBV14
j_gene: TRBJ1-2
d_gene: .
abundance: .
CDR3aa: CASSSQAYGYTF
CDR3nt: TGTGCCAGCAGCTCACAGGCTTATGGCTACACCTTC

v_gene: TRBV7-2
j_gene: TRBJ2-5
d_gene: TRBD2
abundance: once
CDR3aa: CASSKTGTSGETQYF
CDR3nt: TGTGCCAGCAGCAAAACTGGGACTAGCGGAGAGACCCAGTACTTC

v_gene: TRBV5-8
j_gene: TRBJ1-2
d_gene: TRBD1
abundance: once
CDR3aa: CASSLGGQNSYGYTF
CDR3nt: TGTGCCAGCAGCTTGGGGGGACAGAACTCCTATGGCTACACCTTC

v_gene: TRBV11-3
j_gene: TRBJ2-1
d_gene: TRBD2
abundance: .
CDR3aa: CASRPRAGAEQFF
CDR3nt: TGTGCCAGCAGGCCACGAGCGGGGGCTGAGCAGTTCTTC

v_gene: TRBV10-3
j_gene: TRBJ1-3
d_gene: TRBD1
abundance: few
CDR3aa: CATGQGNTIYF
CDR3nt: TGTGCCACGGGACAGGGAAACACCATATATTTT

v_gene: TRBV25-1
j_gene: TRBJ2-1
d_gene: .
abundance: .
CDR3aa: CASSDTPSYNEQFF
CDR3nt: TGTGCCAGCAGTGACACTCCCTCCTACAATGAGCAGTTCTTC

v_gene: TRBV7-2
j_gene: TRBJ1-5
d_gene: TRBD1
abundance: .
CDR3aa: CASSVPGQGSKHF
CDR3nt: TGTGCCAGCAGCGTCCCGGGACAGGGGTCAAAGCATTTT

v_gene: TRBV4-1
j_gene: TRBJ2-5
d_gene: TRBD1
abundance: .
CDR3aa: CASSRSAQGMETQYF
CDR3nt: TGCGCCAGCAGCCGAAGTGCACAGGGGATGGAGACCCAGTACTTC

v_gene: TRBV5-1
j_gene: TRBJ2-3
d_gene: .
abundance: .
CDR3aa: CASSQAAGFQGSTDTQYF
CDR3nt: TGCGCCAGCAGCCAAGCGGCGGGGTTCCAGGGATCCACAGATACGCAGTATTTT

v_gene: TRBV11-3
j_gene: TRBJ1-2
d_gene: .
abundance: .
CDR3aa: CASSSRGNYGYTF
CDR3nt: TGTGCCAGCAGCTCTCGGGGGAACTATGGCTACACCTTC

v_gene: TRBV25-1
j_gene: TRBJ1-2
d_gene: .
abundance: once
CDR3aa: CASSATGTYGYTF
CDR3nt: TGTGCCAGCAGTGCAACAGGAACCTATGGCTACACCTTC

v_gene: TRBV4-1
j_gene: TRBJ1-4
d_gene: .
abundance: few
CDR3aa: CASSQDRANEKLFF
CDR3nt: TGCGCCAGCAGCCAAGATCGGGCTAATGAAAAACTGTTTTTT

v_gene: TRBV6-2/TRBV6-3
j_gene: TRBJ2-3
d_gene: .
abundance: .
CDR3aa: CASSRGLTADTQYF
CDR3nt: TGTGCCAGCAGTCGAGGGTTGACGGCGGATACGCAGTATTTT

v_gene: TRBV5-1
j_gene: TRBJ2-5
d_gene: TRBD1
abundance: .
CDR3aa: CASSLTGVETQYF
CDR3nt: TGCGCCAGCAGCTTGACAGGGGTAGAGACCCAGTACTTC

v_gene: TRBV2
j_gene: TRBJ2-1
d_gene: .
abundance: .
CDR3aa: CAGSPQRFYNEQFF
CDR3nt: TGTGCCGGAAGCCCACAGCGGTTTTACAATGAGCAGTTCTTC

v_gene: TRBV7-9
j_gene: TRBJ1-1
d_gene: TRBD1
abundance: .
CDR3aa: CASSRQGLSTEAFF
CDR3nt: TGTGCCAGCAGCAGACAGGGCTTAAGCACTGAAGCTTTCTTT

v_gene: TRBV15
j_gene: TRBJ2-2
d_gene: TRBD2
abundance: .
CDR3aa: CATSRVAGENTGELFF
CDR3nt: TGTGCCACCAGCAGAGTTGCGGGAGAGAACACCGGGGAGCTGTTTTTT